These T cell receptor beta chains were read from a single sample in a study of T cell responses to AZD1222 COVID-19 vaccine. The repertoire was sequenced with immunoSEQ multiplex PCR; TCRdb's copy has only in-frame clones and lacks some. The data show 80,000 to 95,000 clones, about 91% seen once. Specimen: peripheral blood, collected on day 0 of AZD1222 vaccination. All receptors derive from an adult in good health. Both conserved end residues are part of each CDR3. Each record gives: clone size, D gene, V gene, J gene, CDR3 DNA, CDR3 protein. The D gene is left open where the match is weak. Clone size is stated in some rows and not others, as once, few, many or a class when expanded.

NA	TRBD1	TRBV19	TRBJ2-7	TGTGCCAGTAGTCGGGACAGGAGCTACGAGCAGTACTTC	CASSRDRSYEQYF
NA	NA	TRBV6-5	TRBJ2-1	TGTGCCAGCAGTTACTCGGGTAGTGGTAATGAGCAGTTCTTC	CASSYSGSGNEQFF
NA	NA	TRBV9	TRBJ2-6	TGTGCCAGCAGCGTAGTGGGGGGACTTGCCTCTGGGGCCAACGTCCTGACTTTC	CASSVVGGLASGANVLTF
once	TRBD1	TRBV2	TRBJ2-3	TGTGCCAGCACGGAGGAGCGACAGGGGACGGATACGCAGTATTTT	CASTEERQGTDTQYF
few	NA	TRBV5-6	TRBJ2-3	TGTGCCAGCAGCTTAAAGGGTCTGGATACGCAGTATTTT	CASSLKGLDTQYF
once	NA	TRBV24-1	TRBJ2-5	TGTGCCACCAGTGATTTCAGGGTGGGAGAGACCCAGTACTTC	CATSDFRVGETQYF
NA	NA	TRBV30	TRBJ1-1	TGTGCCTGGAGTGGATCGGCTGATGAAGCTTTCTTT	CAWSGSADEAFF
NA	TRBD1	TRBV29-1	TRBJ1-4	TGCAGCGTTGGGACAGGCGATAAACTGTTTTTT	CSVGTGDKLFF
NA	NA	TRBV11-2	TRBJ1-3	TGTGCCAGCAGCTTAGCCCGGTCCTTTACCTCTGGAAACACCATATATTTT	CASSLARSFTSGNTIYF
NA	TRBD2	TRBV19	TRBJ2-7	TGTGCCAGTAGTGCCGGGACTAGCCTCTACGAGCAGTACTTC	CASSAGTSLYEQYF
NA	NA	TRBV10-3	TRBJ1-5	TGTGCCATCATGAGGGCTGGGGCGCCGGGGGGCAATCAGCCCCAGCATTTT	CAIMRAGAPGGNQPQHF
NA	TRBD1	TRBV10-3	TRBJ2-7	TGTGCCATCAGTTATGGGACAGTGAGGGAGCAGTACTTC	CAISYGTVREQYF
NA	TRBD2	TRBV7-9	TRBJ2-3	TGTGCCAGCACTATCGGGAGGCGTAATACGCAGTATTTT	CASTIGRRNTQYF
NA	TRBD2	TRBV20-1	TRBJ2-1	TGCAGTGCTAGTTTTAGCGGGAGGACTAGGGAAAACAATGAGCAGTTCTTC	CSASFSGRTRENNEQFF
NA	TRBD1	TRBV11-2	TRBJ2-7	TGTGCCAGCAGCCCGATTCAAAGGGACAGGGGAAGCTCCTACGAGCAGTACTTC	CASSPIQRDRGSSYEQYF
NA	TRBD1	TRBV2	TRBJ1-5	TGTGCCAGCAGTGCTCAGGGGGCAGGTTATGGCAATCAGCCCCAGCATTTT	CASSAQGAGYGNQPQHF
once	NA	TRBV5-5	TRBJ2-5	TGTGCCAGCAGCTTGTCCACCCCCGAGACCCAGTACTTC	CASSLSTPETQYF
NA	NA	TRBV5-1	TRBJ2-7	TGCGCCAGCAGCTTCGGGCATAAAGACTACGAGCAGTACTTC	CASSFGHKDYEQYF
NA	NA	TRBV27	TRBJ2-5	TGTGCCAGCAGTTGGTCCAGGGGAGAGACCCAGTACTTC	CASSWSRGETQYF
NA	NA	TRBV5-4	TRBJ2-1	TGTGCCAGCAGCTCGGATACTAGCAATGAGCAGTTCTTC	CASSSDTSNEQFF
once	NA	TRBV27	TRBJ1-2	TGTGCCAGCAGTCCCTACCACCAAGAGGGCTATGGCTACACCTTC	CASSPYHQEGYGYTF
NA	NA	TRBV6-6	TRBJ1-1	TGTGCCAGCAGTTACCAACAGGGGAACACTGAAGCTTTCTTT	CASSYQQGNTEAFF
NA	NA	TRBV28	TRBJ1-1	TGTGCCAGCAGGCAGGGCGAAGTGAACACTGAAGCTTTCTTT	CASRQGEVNTEAFF
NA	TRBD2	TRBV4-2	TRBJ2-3	TGTGCCAGCAGCGGAGCGGGAGGTTGGGATACGCAGTATTTT	CASSGAGGWDTQYF
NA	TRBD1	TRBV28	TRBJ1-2	TGTGCCAGCAGTTCCGGGACAGACTATGGCTACACCTTC	CASSSGTDYGYTF
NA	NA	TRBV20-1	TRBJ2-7	TGCAGTGCTAGTCCCCTATACGAGCAGTACTTC	CSASPLYEQYF
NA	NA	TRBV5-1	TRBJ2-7	TGCGCCAGCAGCAGGCAGGAGGCAGCGGGCGAGCAGTACTTC	CASSRQEAAGEQYF
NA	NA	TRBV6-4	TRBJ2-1	TGTGCCAGCAGTGAACTAAGCTCCTACAATGAGCAGTTCTTC	CASSELSSYNEQFF
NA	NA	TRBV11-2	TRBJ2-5	TGTGCCAGCAGCCCTAGTGGAGGTGGGGGTGAGACCCAGTACTTC	CASSPSGGGGETQYF
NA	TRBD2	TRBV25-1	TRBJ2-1	TGTGCCAGCAGTCCCACGAGCGGGAGTAAGTTCTTC	CASSPTSGSKFF
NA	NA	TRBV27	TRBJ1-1	TGTGCCAGCAGTTTGAGTTCGGCGTTAGGAGGAGCTTTCTTT	CASSLSSALGGAFF
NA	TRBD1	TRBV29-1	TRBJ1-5	TGCAGCGTCGACCGGGACAGGGAAAAGGGCAATCAGCCCCAGCATTTT	CSVDRDREKGNQPQHF
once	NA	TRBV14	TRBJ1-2	TGTGCCAGCAGCCATGGACACCCCCACGGAGGTGGCTACACCTTC	CASSHGHPHGGGYTF
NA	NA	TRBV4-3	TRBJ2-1	TGCGCCAGCAGCCAAGATTTGGCCGGGAGATACAATGAGCAGTTCTTC	CASSQDLAGRYNEQFF
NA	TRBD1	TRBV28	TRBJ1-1	TGTGCCAGCAGTTTACCCAATACAGGGGCGATGAACACTGAAGCTTTCTTT	CASSLPNTGAMNTEAFF
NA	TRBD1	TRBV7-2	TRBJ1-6	TGTGCCAGCAGCTTAGGGACAGGGGGAGGTTCACCCCTCCACTTT	CASSLGTGGGSPLHF
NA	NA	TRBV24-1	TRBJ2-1	TGTGCCACCAGTGATCTCCGGGGCCCCAGGGGCAAGCAGTTCTTC	CATSDLRGPRGKQFF
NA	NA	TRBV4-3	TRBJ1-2	TGCGCCAGCAGCCAAGATATGGGGGGCCGAAACTATGGCTACACCTTC	CASSQDMGGRNYGYTF
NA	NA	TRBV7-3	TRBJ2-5	TGTGCCAGCAGCAGGGGGGGCTTGGACGAGACCCAGTACTTC	CASSRGGLDETQYF
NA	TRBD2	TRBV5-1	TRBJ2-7	TGCGCCAGCAACCTACTAGCGGGGGCCTACGAGCAGTACTTC	CASNLLAGAYEQYF
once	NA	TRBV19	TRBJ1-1	TGTGCCACATCATGGGCCCCAAACACTGAAGCTTTCTTT	CATSWAPNTEAFF
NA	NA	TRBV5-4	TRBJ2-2	TGTGCCAGCAGCTTGGACCTTGGGGGTTCCGAGGAGCTGTTTTTT	CASSLDLGGSEELFF
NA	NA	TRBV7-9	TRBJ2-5	TGTGCCAGCAGCTCATGGAACCTTGGGGGCCAAGAGACCCAGTACTTC	CASSSWNLGGQETQYF
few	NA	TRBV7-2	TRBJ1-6	TGTGCCAGCAGCTTAGGAGGGGGGGAAGTATCACCCCTCCACTTT	CASSLGGGEVSPLHF
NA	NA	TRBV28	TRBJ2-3	TGTGCCAGCAGGGGCAGCGGGCCCACAGATACGCAGTATTTT	CASRGSGPTDTQYF
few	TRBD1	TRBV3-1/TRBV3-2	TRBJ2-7	TGTGCCAGCAGCCCGGGACAGGGGCTGTACGAGCAGTACTTC	CASSPGQGLYEQYF
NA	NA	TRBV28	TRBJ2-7	TGTGCCAGCAACTTCAGGAGCCCCTACGAGCAGTACTTC	CASNFRSPYEQYF
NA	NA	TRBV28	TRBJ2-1	TGTGCCAGCAGTTCCGGATACTACAATGAGCAGTTCTTC	CASSSGYYNEQFF
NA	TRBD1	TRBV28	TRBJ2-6	TGTGCCAGCAGTGCCGGGACAGCCTCTGGGGCCAACGTCCTGACTTTC	CASSAGTASGANVLTF
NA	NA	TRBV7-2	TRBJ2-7	TGTGCCAGCAGCTCGACTCCCTACGAGCAGTACTTC	CASSSTPYEQYF
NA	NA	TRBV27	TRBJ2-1	TGTGCCAGCAGTCTAGGACGAGCCAATGAGCAGTTCTTC	CASSLGRANEQFF
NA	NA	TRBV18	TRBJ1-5	TGTGCCAGCTCCCCGACCACAGGGTTCAATCAGCCCCAGCATTTT	CASSPTTGFNQPQHF
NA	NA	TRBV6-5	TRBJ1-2	TGTGCCAGCAGTTACTCGTGGGATCCCTATGGCTACACCTTC	CASSYSWDPYGYTF
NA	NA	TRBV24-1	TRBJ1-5	TGTGCCACCAGTGAACGTCAGGGTGGAAGCAATCAGCCCCAGCATTTT	CATSERQGGSNQPQHF